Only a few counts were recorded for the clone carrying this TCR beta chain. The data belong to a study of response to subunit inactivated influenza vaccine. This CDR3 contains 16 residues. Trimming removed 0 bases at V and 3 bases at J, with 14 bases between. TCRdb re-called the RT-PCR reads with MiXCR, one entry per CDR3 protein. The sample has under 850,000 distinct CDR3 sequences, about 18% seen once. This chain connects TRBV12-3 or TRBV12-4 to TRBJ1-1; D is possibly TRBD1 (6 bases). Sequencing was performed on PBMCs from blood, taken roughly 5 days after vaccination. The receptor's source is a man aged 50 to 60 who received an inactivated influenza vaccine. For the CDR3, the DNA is TGTGCCAGCAGTTTAGCTAAACCAGCAGGGGACACTGAAGCTTTCTTT. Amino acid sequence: CASSLAKPAGDTEAFF.